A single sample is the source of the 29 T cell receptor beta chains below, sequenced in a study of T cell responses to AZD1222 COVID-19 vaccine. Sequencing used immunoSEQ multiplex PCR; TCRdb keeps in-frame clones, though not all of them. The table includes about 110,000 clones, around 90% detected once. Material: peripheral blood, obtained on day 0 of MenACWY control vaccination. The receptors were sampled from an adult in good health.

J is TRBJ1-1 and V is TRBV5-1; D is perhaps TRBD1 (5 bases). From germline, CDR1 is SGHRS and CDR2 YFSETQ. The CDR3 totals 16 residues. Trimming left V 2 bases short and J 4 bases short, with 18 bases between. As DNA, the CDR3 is TGCGCCAGCAGCTTAGGACCCGGGGGATTTAGCACTGAAGCTTTCTTT. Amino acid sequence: CASSLGPGGFSTEAFF.

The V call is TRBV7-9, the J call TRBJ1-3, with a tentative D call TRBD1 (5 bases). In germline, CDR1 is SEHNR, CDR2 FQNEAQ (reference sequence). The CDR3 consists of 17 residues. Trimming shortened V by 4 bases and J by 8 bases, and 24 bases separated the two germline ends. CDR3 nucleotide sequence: TGTGCCAGCAGCTCCGGTGGTGGTGGGGGTCGCCGGGACACCATATATTTT. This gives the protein CASSSGGGGGRRDTIYF.

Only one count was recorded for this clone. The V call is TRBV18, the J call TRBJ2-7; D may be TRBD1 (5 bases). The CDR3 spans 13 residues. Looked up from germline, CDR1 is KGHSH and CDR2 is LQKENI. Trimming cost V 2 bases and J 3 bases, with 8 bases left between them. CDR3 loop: CASSPSQGYEQYF. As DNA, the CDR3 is TGTGCCAGCTCACCATCCCAGGGCTACGAGCAGTACTTC.

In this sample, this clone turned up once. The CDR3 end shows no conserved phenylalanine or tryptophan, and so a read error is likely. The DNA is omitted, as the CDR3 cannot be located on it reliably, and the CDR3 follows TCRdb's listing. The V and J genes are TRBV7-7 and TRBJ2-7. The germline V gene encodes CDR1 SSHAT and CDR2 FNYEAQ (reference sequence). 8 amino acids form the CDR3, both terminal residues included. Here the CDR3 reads CASSSHTR.

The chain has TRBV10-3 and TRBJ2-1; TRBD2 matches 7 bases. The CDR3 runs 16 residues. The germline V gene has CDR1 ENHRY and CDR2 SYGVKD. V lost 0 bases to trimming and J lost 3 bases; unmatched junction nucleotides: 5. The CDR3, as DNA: TGTGCCATCAGTGAGTCGAGGCGGGAGTACTACAATGAGCAGTTCTTC. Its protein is CAISESRREYYNEQFF.

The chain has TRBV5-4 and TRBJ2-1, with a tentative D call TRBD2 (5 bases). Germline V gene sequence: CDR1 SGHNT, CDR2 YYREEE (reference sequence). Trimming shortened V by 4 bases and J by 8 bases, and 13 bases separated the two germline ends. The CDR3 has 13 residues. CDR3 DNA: TGTGCCAGCAGCCGCGACCACGGGGATGAGCAGTTCTTC. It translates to CASSRDHGDEQFF.

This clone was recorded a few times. Here the CDR3 reads CASSLKASIGQGEQFF. CDR3 bases: TGTGCCAGCAGCTTAAAGGCCTCTATCGGTCAAGGTGAGCAGTTCTTC. V gene TRBV7-3 combines with J gene TRBJ2-1; D not resolved. V gave up 1 base and J gave up 9 bases, with 19 bases separating them. There are 16 residues in the CDR3. Germline lookup yields CDR1 SGHTA and CDR2 FQGTGA.

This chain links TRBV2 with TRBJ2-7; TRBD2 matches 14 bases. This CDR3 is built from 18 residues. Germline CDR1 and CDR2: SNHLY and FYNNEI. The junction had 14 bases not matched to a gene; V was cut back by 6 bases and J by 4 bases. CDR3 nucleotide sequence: TGTGCCAGCAGCTTGGGACTAGCGGGGGCCCAAAACAAGTACGAGCAGTACTTC. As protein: CASSLGLAGAQNKYEQYF.

The CDR3 DNA reads TGTGCCAGCAGTAACCACGAGCAGTACTTC. This sequence encodes CASSNHEQYF. The chain uses TRBV2 and TRBJ2-7, with no clear D. The CDR3 loop spans 10 amino acids. V dropped 5 bases and J dropped 5 bases, with 4 bases sitting between them. Germline V lookup: CDR1 SNHLY, CDR2 FYNNEI.

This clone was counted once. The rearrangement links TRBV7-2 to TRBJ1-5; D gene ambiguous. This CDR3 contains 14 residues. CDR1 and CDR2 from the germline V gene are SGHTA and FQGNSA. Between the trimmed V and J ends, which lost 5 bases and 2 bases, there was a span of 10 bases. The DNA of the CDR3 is TGTGCCAGCAGCCCGCGGGGAGGCAATCAGCCCCAGCATTTT. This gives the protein CASSPRGGNQPQHF.

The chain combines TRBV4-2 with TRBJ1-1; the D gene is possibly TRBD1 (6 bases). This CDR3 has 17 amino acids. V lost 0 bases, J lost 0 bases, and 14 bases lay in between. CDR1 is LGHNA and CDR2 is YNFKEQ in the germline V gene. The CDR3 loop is CASSQDWARGMNTEAFF. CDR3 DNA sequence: TGTGCCAGCAGCCAAGATTGGGCCAGGGGAATGAACACTGAAGCTTTCTTT.

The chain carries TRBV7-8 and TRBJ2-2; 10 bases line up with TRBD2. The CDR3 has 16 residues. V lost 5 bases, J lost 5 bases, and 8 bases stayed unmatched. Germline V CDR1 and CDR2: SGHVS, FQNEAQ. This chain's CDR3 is CASSPRSSGSTGELFF. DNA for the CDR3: TGTGCCAGCAGCCCGCGGTCTAGCGGGAGTACCGGGGAGCTGTTTTTT.

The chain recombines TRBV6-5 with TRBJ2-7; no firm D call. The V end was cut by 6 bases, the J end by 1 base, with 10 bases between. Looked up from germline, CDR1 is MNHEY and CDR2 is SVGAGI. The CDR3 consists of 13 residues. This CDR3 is CASRGSSSYEQYF. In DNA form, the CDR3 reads TGTGCCAGCAGAGGAAGTTCTTCCTACGAGCAGTACTTC.

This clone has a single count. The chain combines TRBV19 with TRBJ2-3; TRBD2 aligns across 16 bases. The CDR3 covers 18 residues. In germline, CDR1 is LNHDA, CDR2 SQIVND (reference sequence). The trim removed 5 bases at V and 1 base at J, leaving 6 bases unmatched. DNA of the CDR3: TGTGCCAGTAGTGCAGGGACTAGCGGGAGGGTGCGCACAGATACGCAGTATTTT. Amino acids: CASSAGTSGRVRTDTQYF.

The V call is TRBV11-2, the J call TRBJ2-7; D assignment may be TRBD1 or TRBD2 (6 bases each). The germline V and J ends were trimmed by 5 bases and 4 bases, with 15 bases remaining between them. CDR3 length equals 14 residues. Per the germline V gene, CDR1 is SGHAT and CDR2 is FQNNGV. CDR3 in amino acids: CASSHGQGRYEQYF. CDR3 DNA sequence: TGTGCCAGCAGCCACGGGCAGGGGAGGTACGAGCAGTACTTC. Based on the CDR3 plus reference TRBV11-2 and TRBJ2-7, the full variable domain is EAGVAQSPRYKIIEKRQSVAFWCNPISGHATLYWYQQILGQGPKLLIQFQNNGVVDDSQLPKDRFSAERLKGVDSTLKIQPAKLEDSAVYLCASSHGQGRYEQYFGPGTRLTVT.

The CDR3, as DNA: TGCGCCAGCAGCGCCGGACAGGGCACCCAAGAGACCCAGTACTTC. Protein: CASSAGQGTQETQYF. The chain links TRBV5-1 to TRBJ2-5; 8 nucleotides match TRBD1. The V gene end was trimmed by 4 bases and the J gene end by 1 base; junction bases not matched to a gene: 6. The CDR3 totals 15 residues. Germline V gives CDR1 SGHRS, CDR2 YFSETQ.

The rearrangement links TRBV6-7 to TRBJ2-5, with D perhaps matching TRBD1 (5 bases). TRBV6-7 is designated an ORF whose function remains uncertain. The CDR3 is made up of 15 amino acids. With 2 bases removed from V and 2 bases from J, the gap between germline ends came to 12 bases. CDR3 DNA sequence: TGTGCCAGCAGTTACGATTTCAGACAGCAAGAGACCCAGTACTTC. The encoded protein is CASSYDFRQQETQYF.

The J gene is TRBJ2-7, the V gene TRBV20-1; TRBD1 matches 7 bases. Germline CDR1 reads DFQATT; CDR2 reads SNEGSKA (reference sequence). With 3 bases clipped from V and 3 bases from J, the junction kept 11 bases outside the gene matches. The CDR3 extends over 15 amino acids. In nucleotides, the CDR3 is TGCAGTGCTAGTAACCTTGGACAGGCCTTCTACGAGCAGTACTTC. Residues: CSASNLGQAFYEQYF.

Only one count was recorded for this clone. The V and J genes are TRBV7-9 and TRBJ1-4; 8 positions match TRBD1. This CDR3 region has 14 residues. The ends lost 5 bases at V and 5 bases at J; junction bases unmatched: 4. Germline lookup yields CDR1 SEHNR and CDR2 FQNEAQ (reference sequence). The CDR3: CASSPRTGNEKLFF. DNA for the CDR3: TGTGCCAGCAGCCCCCGGACAGGGAATGAAAAACTGTTTTTT.

Written as DNA, the CDR3 is TGTGCCAGTAGTCAGGACAGGGGGTATGGGGCCAACGTCCTGACTTTC. Protein sequence: CASSQDRGYGANVLTF. The chain has TRBV19 and TRBJ2-6, with 10 bases matching TRBD1. J lost 3 bases, V lost 5 bases, and 4 bases had no gene match. The germline CDR1 and CDR2 sequences are LNHDA and SQIVND (reference sequence). The CDR3 extends over 16 amino acids.

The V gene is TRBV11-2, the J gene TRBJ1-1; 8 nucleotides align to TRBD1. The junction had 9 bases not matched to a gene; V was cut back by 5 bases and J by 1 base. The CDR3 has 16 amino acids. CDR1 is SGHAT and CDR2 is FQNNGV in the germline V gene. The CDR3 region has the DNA TGTGCCAGCAGCGAGCAGGGGGCCTACCAGAACACTGAAGCTTTCTTT. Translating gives CASSEQGAYQNTEAFF.

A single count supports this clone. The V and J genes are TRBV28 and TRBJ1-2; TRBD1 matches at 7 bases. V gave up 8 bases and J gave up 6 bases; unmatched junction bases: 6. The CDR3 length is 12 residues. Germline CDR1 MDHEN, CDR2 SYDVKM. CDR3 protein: CASQGGTDGYTF. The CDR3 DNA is TGTGCCAGCCAAGGAGGGACAGATGGCTACACCTTC.

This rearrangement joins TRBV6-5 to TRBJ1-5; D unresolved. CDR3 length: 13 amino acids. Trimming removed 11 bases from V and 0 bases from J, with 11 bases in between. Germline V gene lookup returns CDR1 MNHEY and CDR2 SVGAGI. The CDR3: CAATPHSNQPQHF. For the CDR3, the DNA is TGTGCCGCTACCCCACATAGCAATCAGCCCCAGCATTTT.

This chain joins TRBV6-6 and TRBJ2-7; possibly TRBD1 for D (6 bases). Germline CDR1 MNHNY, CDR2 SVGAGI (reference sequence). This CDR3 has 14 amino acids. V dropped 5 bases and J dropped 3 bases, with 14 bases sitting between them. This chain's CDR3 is CASSTGQKNYEQYF. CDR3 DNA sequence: TGTGCCAGCAGTACCGGACAGAAAAACTACGAGCAGTACTTC.

Written as DNA, the CDR3 is TGTGCCAGCAGCGAGCGCCATTCACCCCTCCACTTT. This gives the protein CASSERHSPLHF. The chain carries TRBV13 and TRBJ1-6; D is uncertain. This CDR3 comprises 12 residues. Germline V lookup: CDR1 PRHDT, CDR2 FYEKMQ (reference sequence). The germline V and J ends were trimmed by 5 bases and 8 bases, with 7 bases remaining between them.

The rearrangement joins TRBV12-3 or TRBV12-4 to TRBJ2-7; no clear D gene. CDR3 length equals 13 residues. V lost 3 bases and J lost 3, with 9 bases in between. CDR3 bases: TGTGCCAGCAGTTTGAATGGCAACTACGAGCAGTACTTC. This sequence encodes CASSLNGNYEQYF.

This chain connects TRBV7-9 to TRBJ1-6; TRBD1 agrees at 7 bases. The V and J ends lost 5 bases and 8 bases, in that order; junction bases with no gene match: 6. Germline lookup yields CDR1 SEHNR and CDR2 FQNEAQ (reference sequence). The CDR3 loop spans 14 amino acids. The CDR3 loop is CASSLRQGDSPLHF. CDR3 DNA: TGTGCCAGCAGCCTGCGACAGGGAGATTCACCCCTCCACTTT.

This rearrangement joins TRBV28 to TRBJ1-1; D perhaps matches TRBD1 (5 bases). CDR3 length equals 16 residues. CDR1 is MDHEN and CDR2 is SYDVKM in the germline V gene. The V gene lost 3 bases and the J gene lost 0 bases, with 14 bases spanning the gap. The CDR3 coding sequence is TGTGCCAGCAGTTTTCTCCCAGGGACCTTGAACACTGAAGCTTTCTTT. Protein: CASSFLPGTLNTEAFF. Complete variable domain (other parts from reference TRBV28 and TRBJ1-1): DVKVTQSSRYLVKRTGEKVFLECVQDMDHENMFWYRQDPGLGLRLIYFSYDVKMKEKGDIPEGYSVSREKKERFSLILESASTNQTSMYLCASSFLPGTLNTEAFFGQGTRLTVV.

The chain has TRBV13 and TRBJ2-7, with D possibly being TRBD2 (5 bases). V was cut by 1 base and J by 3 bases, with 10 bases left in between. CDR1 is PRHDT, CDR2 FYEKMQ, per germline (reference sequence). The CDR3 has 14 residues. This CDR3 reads CASSLVGKGYEQYF. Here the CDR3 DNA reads TGTGCCAGCAGCTTAGTCGGGAAGGGCTACGAGCAGTACTTC.